The clone carrying this TCR beta chain has only a few counts. This entry comes from a study of T-cell reconstitution after alpha-beta-depleted transplantation in children. The authors prepared the TCRbeta library with unique molecular identifiers. MiXCR, applied by TCRdb to the PCR reads, yields one record per CDR3 protein. The table includes about 360,000 distinct CDR3 sequences, approximately 12% detected once. Per germline, CDR1 DFQATT and CDR2 SNEGSKA (reference sequence). With 3 bases removed from V and 7 bases from J, the gap between germline ends came to 16 bases. This CDR3 is built from 14 residues.

This clonotype originated in a human donor who donated a stem cell graft to a child with Fanconi anemia. The V call is TRBV20-1, the J call TRBJ2-1; D not certain. The specimen was PBMCs, collected from the stem cell graft. The CDR3 sequence is CSASDDPPRNEQFF. CDR3 DNA sequence: TGCAGTGCTAGCGACGACCCCCCAAGGAATGAGCAGTTCTTC.